These 24 T cell receptor beta chains were all obtained from the same sample, sequenced in a study of cytomegalovirus exposure and HLA in healthy donors. In the PCR, 60 Vbeta and 13 Jbeta primers were used. TCRdb's table, derived via immunoSEQ multiplex PCR, lists solely in-frame clones and lacks some. Of over 85,000 clones detected, 75% to 85% appear once; the ten largest clones hold approximately 3.9%. Sequencing was done on a sample of PBMCs. These receptors were obtained from a woman in her forties in good health and CMV-seronegative.

This rearrangement joins TRBV9 to TRBJ2-1, with TRBD2 matching 9 bases. Germline V gives CDR1 SGDLS, CDR2 YYNGEE. The V and J ends lost 4 bases and 12 bases, in that order; junction bases with no gene match: 11. The CDR3 length is 14 residues. The CDR3: CASSQSLGAGGQFF. CDR3 sequence (DNA): TGTGCCAGCAGCCAATCCTTGGGAGCGGGGGGGCAGTTCTTC.

The chain carries TRBV30 and TRBJ2-3; TRBD2 agrees at 10 bases. V gave up 3 bases and J gave up 6 bases; unmatched junction bases: 6. Looked up from germline, CDR1 is GTSNPN and CDR2 is SVGIG (reference sequence). The CDR3 is made up of 14 amino acids. As DNA, the CDR3 is TGTGCCTGGAGCCCGGGACTAGCGCCGGATACGCAGTATTTT. Its translation: CAWSPGLAPDTQYF.

This clone was recorded only once. CDR3 amino acids: CASSLAGNKFYEQYF. The CDR3 DNA is TGTGCCAGCAGTTTAGCAGGGAATAAATTCTACGAGCAGTACTTC. J is TRBJ2-7 and V is TRBV27; D perhaps matches TRBD1 (5 bases). CDR1 and CDR2 (germline): MNHEY, SMNVEV (reference sequence). V lost 2 bases and J lost 3, with 14 bases in between. This CDR3 comprises 15 residues.

The rearrangement links TRBV30 to TRBJ2-6, with 11 bases identical to TRBD1. V was pared by 4 bases and J by 3 bases, with 5 bases of the junction left unmatched. The CDR3 runs to 16 residues. Per germline, CDR1 GTSNPN and CDR2 SVGIG (reference sequence). The CDR3 region is CAWIGTGGGGANVLTF. As DNA, the CDR3 is TGTGCCTGGATTGGGACAGGGGGTGGTGGGGCCAACGTCCTGACTTTC.

This clone was found a few times. The chain employs TRBV4-2 and TRBJ2-2; 9 bases map to TRBD1. Per the germline V gene, CDR1 is LGHNA and CDR2 is YNFKEQ. V lost 4 bases and J lost 11; bases outside the gene matches: 8. This CDR3 contains 14 residues. CDR3 sequence (DNA): TGTGCCAGCAGCCCCCGGGACAGGGATACCGAGCTGTTTTTT. Translated, it gives CASSPRDRDTELFF.

This chain joins TRBV5-6 and TRBJ1-1, with a weak D call TRBD1 (6 bases). Trimming left V 3 bases short and J 4 bases short, with 10 bases between. The germline V gene has CDR1 SGHDT and CDR2 YYEEEE. The CDR3 has 13 residues. Here the CDR3 DNA reads TGTGCCAGCAGCTCCCAAGGGGGCACTGAAGCTTTCTTT. This codes for CASSSQGGTEAFF. Full variable domain (remainder filled in from reference TRBV5-6 and TRBJ1-1): DAGVTQSPTHLIKTRGQQVTLRCSPKSGHDTVSWYQQALGQGPQFIFQYYEEEERQRGNFPDRFSGHQFPNYSSELNVNALLLGDSALYLCASSSQGGTEAFFGQGTRLTVV.

The chain uses TRBV5-4 and TRBJ2-2; 9 bases align to TRBD1. The CDR3 is 16 amino acids. Germline CDR1 reads SGHNT; CDR2 reads YYREEE (reference sequence). V lost 4 bases and J lost 5; bases outside the gene matches: 9. The CDR3 reads CASSHYDRGGTGELFF. The CDR3 nucleotides read TGTGCCAGCAGCCATTACGACAGGGGGGGGACCGGGGAGCTGTTTTTT.

The chain carries TRBV9 and TRBJ1-4; unclear D gene. V was trimmed by 0 bases and J by 0 bases, leaving 9 bases between them. Germline CDR1 reads SGDLS; CDR2 reads YYNGEE. The CDR3 is made up of 16 amino acids. CDR3 sequence reads: CASSVGLEATNEKLFF. As DNA, the CDR3 is TGTGCCAGCAGCGTAGGTCTAGAAGCAACTAATGAAAAACTGTTTTTT. Drawing the rest from reference TRBV9 and TRBJ1-4, the complete variable domain is DSGVTQTPKHLITATGQRVTLRCSPRSGDLSVYWYQQSLDQGLQFLIQYYNGEERAKGNILERFSAQQFPDLHSELNLSSLELGDSALYFCASSVGLEATNEKLFFGSGTQLSVL.

The gene calls are TRBV5-1 and TRBJ1-4; 7 bases fit TRBD1. The CDR3 is 15 amino acids. From germline, CDR1 is SGHRS and CDR2 YFSETQ. J lost 12 bases, V lost 0 bases, and 11 bases had no gene match. DNA of the CDR3: TGCGCCAGCAGCTTGGCTGGGGACAGATCTAGCCAACTGTTTTTT. It yields the protein CASSLAGDRSSQLFF.

V gene TRBV5-5 combines with J gene TRBJ1-1; a weak D match, TRBD1 (6 bases). The CDR3 extends over 16 amino acids. The V end was cut by 3 bases, the J end by 5 bases, with 20 bases between. Germline CDR1 and CDR2: SGHKS and YYEKEE (reference sequence). CDR3 coding DNA: TGTGCCAGCAGCTGGGGGGCGGGGGGGGCAGGAACTGAAGCTTTCTTT. Its translation is CASSWGAGGAGTEAFF.

The V gene is TRBV28, the J gene TRBJ1-2; possibly TRBD1 for D (5 bases). Trimming stripped 8 bases from V and 2 bases from J, with 9 bases between. There are 12 residues in the CDR3. CDR1 is MDHEN and CDR2 is SYDVKM in the germline V gene. CDR3 residues: CASQAGNYGYTF. CDR3 bases: TGTGCCAGCCAGGCAGGGAACTATGGCTACACCTTC.

This CDR3 is CASKDGQGNTGELFF. CDR3 DNA: TGTGCCAGCAAAGATGGACAGGGGAACACCGGGGAGCTGTTTTTT. This chain uses TRBV6-6 with TRBJ2-2; 8 bases fit TRBD1. Germline trimming cut 7 bases from V and 1 base from J; bases unmatched to any gene: 5. The germline V gene has CDR1 MNHNY and CDR2 SVGAGI (reference sequence). The CDR3 has 15 amino acids.

In this sample, this clone turned up once. The J gene is TRBJ1-1, the V gene TRBV29-1; TRBD1 matches at 7 bases. J lost 0 bases, V lost 7 bases, and 11 bases had no gene match. Germline-derived CDR1 and CDR2 are SQVTM and ANQGSEA. The CDR3 runs 15 residues. The CDR3 sequence is CSAEAGQRMNTEAFF. CDR3 DNA: TGCAGCGCTGAGGCGGGACAGAGAATGAACACTGAAGCTTTCTTT.

The chain uses TRBV4-2 and TRBJ1-5; a weak D match, TRBD1 (6 bases). This CDR3 has 19 amino acids. Between the trimmed V and J ends, which lost 3 bases and 0 bases, there was a span of 21 bases. Germline CDR1 and CDR2: LGHNA and YNFKEQ. The CDR3 spells CASSQGDKGVSYSNQPQHF. The CDR3 nucleotides are TGTGCCAGCAGCCAGGGGGACAAAGGGGTTTCTTATAGCAATCAGCCCCAGCATTTT.

The chain joins TRBV9 to TRBJ1-1, with D perhaps matching TRBD1 (6 bases). V lost 0 bases and J 1 base, leaving 13 bases between the germline ends. The CDR3 has 16 amino acids. Germline CDR1 reads SGDLS; CDR2 reads YYNGEE. The CDR3 region is CASSVGSDRWNTEAFF. DNA for the CDR3: TGTGCCAGCAGCGTAGGCAGTGACAGGTGGAACACTGAAGCTTTCTTT.

The chain has TRBV29-1 and TRBJ2-3, with D tentatively TRBD2 (5 bases). Per germline, CDR1 SQVTM and CDR2 ANQGSEA. V was cut by 2 bases and J by 0 bases, with 15 bases left in between. The CDR3 is 16 residues long. DNA for the CDR3: TGCAGCGTTGAAATCGGACTGGGAACTAGCACAGATACGCAGTATTTT. Amino acids: CSVEIGLGTSTDTQYF.

The J gene is TRBJ2-7, the V gene TRBV29-1; D is possibly TRBD1 (5 bases). Germline CDR1 and CDR2: SQVTM and ANQGSEA. V gave up 2 bases and J gave up 2 bases, with 13 bases separating them. The CDR3 contains 14 residues. The CDR3 reads CSVEKGRGAYEQYF. For the CDR3, the DNA is TGCAGCGTTGAAAAGGGGCGCGGCGCCTACGAGCAGTACTTC.

The rearrangement joins TRBV7-9 to TRBJ1-2; TRBD1 matches at 7 bases. Germline values: CDR1 SEHNR, CDR2 FQNEAQ (reference sequence). The CDR3 totals 14 residues. The trim removed 5 bases at V and 5 bases at J, leaving 8 bases unmatched. The CDR3 sequence: CASSEPGQSYGYTF. The CDR3 coding sequence is TGTGCCAGCAGCGAACCGGGACAGAGTTATGGCTACACCTTC.

This chain links TRBV2 with TRBJ1-1, with 7 bases aligning to TRBD1. This CDR3 has 16 residues. Germline-derived CDR1 and CDR2 are SNHLY and FYNNEI. The ends lost 5 bases at V and 1 base at J; junction bases unmatched: 10. The CDR3 spells CASSSRGQVGNTEAFF. The CDR3 DNA sequence: TGTGCCAGCAGTTCACGCGGACAGGTGGGGAACACTGAAGCTTTCTTT.

V usage is TRBV6-1 and J usage is TRBJ1-2; tentatively, D is TRBD1 (5 bases). Germline-derived CDR1 and CDR2 are MNHNS and SASEGT. Trimming pared 4 bases from V and 5 bases from J, leaving 11 bases between. CDR3 length equals 13 residues. CDR3 bases: TGTGCCAGCAGTGTGACAGACGATTATGGCTACACCTTC. Translating it yields CASSVTDDYGYTF.

This rearrangement joins TRBV18 to TRBJ1-5, with D unresolved. CDR1 and CDR2 (germline): KGHSH, LQKENI. The CDR3 spans 13 residues. The V and J ends lost 3 bases and 7 bases respectively, with 10 bases between them. CDR3 loop: CASSPRGAQPQHF. The DNA for the CDR3 is TGTGCCAGCTCACCGCGAGGAGCGCAGCCCCAGCATTTT. Drawing the rest from reference TRBV18 and TRBJ1-5, the complete variable domain is NAGVMQNPRHLVRRRGQEARLRCSPMKGHSHVYWYRQLPEEGLKFMVYLQKENIIDESGMPKERFSAEFPKEGPSILRIQQVVRGDSAAYFCASSPRGAQPQHFGDGTRLSIL.

The V gene is TRBV4-3, the J gene TRBJ2-1; 7 nucleotides line up with TRBD1. V trimming: 3 bases; J trimming: 8 bases; junction bases outside the gene matches: 7. In germline, CDR1 is LGHNA, CDR2 YSLEER. The CDR3 runs 14 residues. CDR3 nucleotide sequence: TGCGCCAGCAGCCACCGACAGGGTAAGTATGAGCAGTTCTTC. Residues: CASSHRQGKYEQFF.

This chain uses TRBV6-5 with TRBJ1-5; D ambiguous. The germline V and J ends were trimmed by 3 bases and 2 bases, with 5 bases remaining between them. The CDR3 is 13 amino acids. Per germline, CDR1 MNHEY and CDR2 SVGAGI. This CDR3 is CASSYNGNQPQHF. The CDR3 coding sequence is TGTGCCAGCAGTTATAATGGCAATCAGCCCCAGCATTTT.

The chain carries TRBV4-2 and TRBJ2-7; 9 bases are a match to TRBD1. V gave up 2 bases and J gave up 3 bases; unmatched junction bases: 17. CDR3 length equals 19 residues. Germline V gene lookup returns CDR1 LGHNA and CDR2 YNFKEQ. DNA for the CDR3: TGTGCCAGCAGCCAACCTTTGCAGGGGGACAGGGCAAAGAGCTACGAGCAGTACTTC. This encodes CASSQPLQGDRAKSYEQYF.